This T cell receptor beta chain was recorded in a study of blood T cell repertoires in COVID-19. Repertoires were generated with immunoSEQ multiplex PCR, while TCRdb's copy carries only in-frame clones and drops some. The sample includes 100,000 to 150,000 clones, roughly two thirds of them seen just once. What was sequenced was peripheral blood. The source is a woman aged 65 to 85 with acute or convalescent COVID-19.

CDR3 DNA sequence: TGTGCCAGCAGTGAAATGGCGAACACTGAAGCTTTCTTT. It encodes CASSEMANTEAFF. The V gene is TRBV6-1, the J gene TRBJ1-1; D not resolved. CDR1 is MNHNS and CDR2 is SASEGT in the germline V gene. The ends were cut back, 2 bases at V and 1 base at J, with 5 bases in the middle. The CDR3 consists of 13 residues.